This record concerns one T cell receptor (beta chain) sequence. This clonotype was picked up a small number of times. The antigen it binds to is not known. Qualities for individual bases were not recorded, and no much larger clone is one base off. The sample is drawn from a study of blood T cells in healthy people across ages (dated by TCRdb to 2013 to 2016). Turning to the overall study: In model experiments, roughly one uniquely barcoded TCR beta cDNA molecule per two T cells was captured by template switching. The study measured age-related changes in TCR beta repertoire diversity using deep sequencing normalized with unique cDNA molecular identifiers. Four age groups were formed from the donors: young (average approximately 15 years), middle-aged (roughly 38), aged (about 62) and long-lived (less than 85). Two additional independent replicas of 1 million unique cDNA reads from the same blood draw were analyzed for two donors (one aged 18 to 29 and one aged 80 or older). Broad study findings and their caveats: The long-lived group showed more naive CD4+ T cells, fewer expanded clones and increased TCR diversity than the aged group, suggesting age selection. Conclusive comparison of naive and antigen-experienced compartments was prevented by the profiling of bulk unsorted PBMCs. As age increased, observed TCR beta diversity per million T cells dropped in a roughly linear way, and a significant reduction was already evident by age 40. The CMV infection status of donors was not known, potentially confounding age-related changes in expanded clonotypes. Observed TCR beta diversity correlated strongly with the percentage of naive T cells measured by flow cytometry. Estimates of total diversity based on one million sequenced T cells were considered lower bounds and underestimates.

The library was prepared using 5' RACE. TCRdb records Illumina HiSeq 2500 as the sequencer. A second PCR of 7 to 11 cycles was run with a J-beta primer mix and a sample-barcoded 5' primer. Each TCR beta cDNA molecule received a unique molecular identifier from a template-switch 5' adaptor carrying 12 random nucleotides. Each sample yielded at least 3 million CDR3-containing paired-end reads. First-strand cDNA was synthesized from all RNA with the Mint cDNA synthesis kit, primed by a TRBC-specific oligonucleotide. Following uracil-DNA glycosylase treatment, all cDNA underwent a first 18-cycle PCR with the universal primers M1SS and BC2_uni_R. The paper's data handling went like this. For normalization, 1 million high-quality reads were randomly selected from each sample, with every read carrying a distinct molecular identifier. Reads sharing molecular identifiers were discarded rather than binned into consensus sequences. MiTCR, set to a Q25 quality threshold and the strictest error-elimination algorithm, was used for CDR3 identification, clonotype clustering and error correction. A nonparametric unseen species model using Euler transformation provided a lower-bound estimate of total TCR beta diversity. TCRdb reworked the public reads: Q25 trimming with fastp, MiXCR clone assembly, productive beta chains retained. Duplicate CDR3 protein sequences are folded into a single record with the most common DNA and genes. TCRdb, not the authors, supplied the V and J calls. This sample is represented by more than 450,000 distinct CDR3 sequences; roughly a quarter of them were singletons. The ten largest clonotypes hold approximately 3.7% of the sample.

The donors were roughly 40 Caucasian individuals from Russia, aged roughly 6 to 95 years, who were systemically healthy. Ten milliliters of peripheral blood were drawn from each donor into EDTA-treated Vacutainer tubes. PBMCs were isolated by Ficoll-Paque density-gradient centrifugation, with at least 6.5 million obtained per sample. Trizol reagent was used to extract total RNA from the PBMCs, yielding at least 5 micrograms per sample. Naive CD45RAhigh/CD27high T cell percentages were measured by flow cytometry on a PBMC aliquot from every donor. Clipping removes 6 bases from V and 1 base from J, with 3 as the unmatched junction base count. From the cysteine through the phenylalanine, the CDR3 covers 15 amino acids. Of all the DNA, just the CDR3 is kept, 45 bases in frame from base 1. The data also belong to a second study, concerning T cells of mothers and their children. As that second study puts it: Nine systemically healthy Caucasian individuals served as donors, namely three mothers together with their six children. cDNA synthesis used all of the extracted RNA, with around 1.4 ug of RNA in each 15 ul reaction. In the second PCR, sample barcodes and 2-4 random nucleotides were introduced via the M1S primer. Over 9.5 million TCR beta CDR3 reads came from each mother, compared with about 3 million reads from each child. TCR recombination output is similarly shaped by thymic selection in related and unrelated pairs, with a minor effect exerted by inherited differences. Normalized repertoire overlap in related mother-child pairs was always slightly higher than in unrelated mother-child pairs, but the difference was never significant. No persistent microchimeric T cell clones were found, with a detection sensitivity of approximately 94 clones per million clonotypes. In the study, deep NGS was used to compare the TCR beta repertoires of mothers and children, and features distinguishing related mother-child pairs from unrelated individuals were sought. Mothers averaged 40 +/- 4 years of age and children averaged about 12 +/- 4 years. Libraries were sequenced on Illumina HiSeq 2000 with 100+100 nt paired-end reads after adapter ligation with NEBNext reagents. Mother and child libraries were prepared a month apart and sequenced in separate runs to prevent cross-contamination. For each donor, somewhere between roughly 500,000 and 2,100,000 distinct TCR beta clonotypes were identified. Naive TCR beta clonotypes were estimated from low-frequency clonotypes matched to each donor's FACS-determined naive share, without sorting.

The chain joins TRBV12-3 or TRBV12-4 to TRBJ2-5; 12 bases in between match TRBD2. This sequence was found in a boy aged 2 to 10 in good health. Sequenced sample: blood. The CDR3 reads as follows: CASSGLAGSQETQYF. In nucleotide form, the sequence is TGTGCCAGCAGCGGACTAGCGGGATCCCAAGAGACCCAGTACTTC.